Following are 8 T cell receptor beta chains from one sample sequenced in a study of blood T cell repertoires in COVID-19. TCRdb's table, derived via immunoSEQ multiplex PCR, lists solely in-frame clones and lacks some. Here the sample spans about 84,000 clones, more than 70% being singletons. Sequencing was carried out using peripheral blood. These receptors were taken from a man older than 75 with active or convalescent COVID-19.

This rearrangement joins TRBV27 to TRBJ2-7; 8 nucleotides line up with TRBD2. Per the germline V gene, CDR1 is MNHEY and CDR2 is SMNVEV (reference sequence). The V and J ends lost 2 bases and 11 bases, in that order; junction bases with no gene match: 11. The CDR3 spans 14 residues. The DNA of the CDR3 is TGTGCCAGCAGTTTACGGGGTCGGGGGGGCGCGGAGTACTTC. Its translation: CASSLRGRGGAEYF.

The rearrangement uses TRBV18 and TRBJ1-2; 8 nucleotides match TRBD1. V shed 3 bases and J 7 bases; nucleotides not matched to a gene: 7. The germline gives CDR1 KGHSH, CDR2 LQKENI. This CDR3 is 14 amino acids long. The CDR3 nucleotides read TGTGCCAGCTCACCCCCAGGGGGCATGTCTGGCTACACCTTC. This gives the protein CASSPPGGMSGYTF.

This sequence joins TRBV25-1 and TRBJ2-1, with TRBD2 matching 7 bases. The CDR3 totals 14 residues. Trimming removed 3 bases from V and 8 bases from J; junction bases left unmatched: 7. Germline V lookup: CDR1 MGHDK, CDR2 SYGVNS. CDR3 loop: CASSDQGGIDEQFF. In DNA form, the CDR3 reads TGTGCCAGCAGTGACCAGGGAGGGATCGATGAGCAGTTCTTC.

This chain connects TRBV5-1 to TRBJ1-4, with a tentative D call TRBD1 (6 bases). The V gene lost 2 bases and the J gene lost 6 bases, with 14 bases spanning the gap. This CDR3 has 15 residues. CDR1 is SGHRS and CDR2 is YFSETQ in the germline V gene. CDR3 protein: CASSFTGPEDEKLFF. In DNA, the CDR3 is TGCGCCAGCAGCTTCACAGGGCCGGAGGATGAAAAACTGTTTTTT.

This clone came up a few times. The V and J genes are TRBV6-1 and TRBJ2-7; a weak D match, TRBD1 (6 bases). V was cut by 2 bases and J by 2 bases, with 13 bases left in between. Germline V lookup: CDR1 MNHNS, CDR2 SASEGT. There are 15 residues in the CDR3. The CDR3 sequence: CASSEKAGVAYEQYF. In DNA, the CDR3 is TGTGCCAGCAGTGAAAAGGCAGGGGTAGCCTACGAGCAGTACTTC.

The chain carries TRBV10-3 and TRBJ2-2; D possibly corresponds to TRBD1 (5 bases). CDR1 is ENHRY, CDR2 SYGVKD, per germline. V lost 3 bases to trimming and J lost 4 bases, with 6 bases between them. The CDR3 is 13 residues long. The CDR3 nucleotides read TGTGCCATCAGTGACAGGGTCACCGGGGAGCTGTTTTTT. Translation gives CAISDRVTGELFF.

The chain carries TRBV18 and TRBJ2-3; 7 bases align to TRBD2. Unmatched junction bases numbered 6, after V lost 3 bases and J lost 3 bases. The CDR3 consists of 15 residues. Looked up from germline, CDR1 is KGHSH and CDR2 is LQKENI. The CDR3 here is CASSPYGGGTDTQYF. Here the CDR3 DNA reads TGTGCCAGCTCACCGTACGGGGGAGGGACAGATACGCAGTATTTT.

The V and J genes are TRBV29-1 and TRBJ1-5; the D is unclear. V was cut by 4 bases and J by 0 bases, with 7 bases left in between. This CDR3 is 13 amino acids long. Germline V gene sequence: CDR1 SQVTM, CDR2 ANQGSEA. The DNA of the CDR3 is TGCAGCGTTGCCAGTTATAGCAATCAGCCCCAGCATTTT. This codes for CSVASYSNQPQHF.